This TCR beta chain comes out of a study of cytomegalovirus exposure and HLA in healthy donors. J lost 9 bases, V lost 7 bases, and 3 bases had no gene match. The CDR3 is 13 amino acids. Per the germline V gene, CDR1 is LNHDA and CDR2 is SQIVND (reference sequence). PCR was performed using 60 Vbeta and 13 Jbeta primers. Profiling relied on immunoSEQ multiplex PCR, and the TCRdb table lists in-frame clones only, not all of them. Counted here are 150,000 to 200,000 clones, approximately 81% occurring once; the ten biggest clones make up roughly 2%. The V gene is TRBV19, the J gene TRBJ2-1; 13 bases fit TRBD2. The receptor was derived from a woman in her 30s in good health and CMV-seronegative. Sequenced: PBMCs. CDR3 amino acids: CASTGTSGIEQFF. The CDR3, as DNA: TGTGCCAGTACGGGGACTAGCGGGATTGAGCAGTTCTTC.